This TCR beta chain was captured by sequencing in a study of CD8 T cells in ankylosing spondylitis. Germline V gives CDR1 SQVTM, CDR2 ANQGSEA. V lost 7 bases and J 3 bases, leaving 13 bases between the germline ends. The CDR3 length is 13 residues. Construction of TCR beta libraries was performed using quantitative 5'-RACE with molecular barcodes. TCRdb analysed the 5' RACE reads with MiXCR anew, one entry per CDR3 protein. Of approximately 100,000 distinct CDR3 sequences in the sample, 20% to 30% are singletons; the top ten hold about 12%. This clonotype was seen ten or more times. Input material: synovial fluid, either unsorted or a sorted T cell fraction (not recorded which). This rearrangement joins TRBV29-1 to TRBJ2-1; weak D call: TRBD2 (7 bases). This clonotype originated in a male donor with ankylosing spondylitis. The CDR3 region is CSEGGADYNEQFF. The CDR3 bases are TGCAGCGAGGGGGGGGCAGACTACAATGAGCAGTTCTTC.